This note documents a single TCR beta chain sequence. The data were taken from a study of immune characterization of retroperitoneal liposarcoma. TCRdb re-called the PCR reads through MiXCR, storing one row per CDR3 protein. The sample contains under 2,500 distinct CDR3 sequences, roughly half of which appear only once. With 5 bases clipped from V and 0 bases from J, the junction kept 6 bases outside the gene matches. The germline V gene encodes CDR1 SGHTA and CDR2 FQGNSA. The CDR3 consists of 16 residues. This sequence originates from a female donor with retroperitoneal liposarcoma. Sequencing was done on a sample of tumor tissue. The V gene is TRBV7-2, the J gene TRBJ2-3; 9 bases map to TRBD1. CDR3 residues: CASSARQGGSTDTQYF. The CDR3, as DNA: TGTGCCAGCAGCGCACGACAGGGGGGGAGCACAGATACGCAGTATTTT.